A single sample gave rise to the 9 T cell receptor beta chains below, sequenced in a study of blood T cell repertoires in COVID-19 (TCRdb year 2020). Library method: the immunoSEQ multiplex PCR assay. TCRdb re-hosts the immuneACCESS table, in-frame sequences only. Its copies lack some clones; in the studies checked, an unresolved V gene accounts for under half of them, and the cause for the rest is not known. Within this sample are fewer than 250,000 clones, with 87% of them counted one time only. The ten largest clones take up 2.5% to 3% of the sample. Material for sequencing was PBMCs or T cells enriched from blood (not recorded which). These receptors originate from a woman aged 30 to 39 with acute COVID-19.

The rearrangement links TRBV15 to TRBJ2-1, with TRBD2 identical over 7 bases. V lost 4 bases and J lost 0; bases outside the gene matches: 6. The V gene's germline CDR1 is LNHNV and CDR2 YYDKDF (reference sequence). The CDR3 is made up of 16 amino acids. CDR3 sequence reads: CATSTPRGDSYNEQFF. The CDR3 DNA reads as TGTGCCACCAGCACCCCCCGGGGGGACTCCTACAATGAGCAGTTCTTC.

This clone has a handful of counts. The rearrangement links TRBV5-1 to TRBJ1-3; D call uncertain. Germline CDR1 reads SGHRS; CDR2 reads YFSETQ. Trimming cost V 0 bases and J 0 bases, with 13 bases left between them. The CDR3 has 17 amino acids. The CDR3 sequence is CASSLDASRFSGNTIYF. In nucleotides, the CDR3 is TGCGCCAGCAGCTTGGACGCTTCCCGGTTCTCTGGAAACACCATATATTTT. Drawing the rest from reference TRBV5-1 and TRBJ1-3, the complete variable domain is KAGVTQTPRYLIKTRGQQVTLSCSPISGHRSVSWYQQTPGQGLQFLFEYFSETQRNKGNFPGRFSGRQFSNSRSEMNVSTLELGDSALYLCASSLDASRFSGNTIYFGEGSWLTVV.

The rearrangement uses TRBV6-2 or TRBV6-3 and TRBJ2-1, with D uncertain. Germline CDR1 and CDR2: MNHEY and SVGEGT. The CDR3 runs to 16 residues. With 3 bases removed from V and 6 bases from J, the gap between germline ends came to 18 bases. The CDR3 DNA follows: TGTGCCAGCAGTTATCTGGGTGACGGGTCGGCCAATGAGCAGTTCTTC. Translating gives CASSYLGDGSANEQFF.

The chain carries TRBV7-2 and TRBJ1-3; no firm D call. With 6 bases removed from V and 7 bases from J, the gap between germline ends came to 19 bases. The CDR3 has 15 residues. CDR1 is SGHTA, CDR2 FQGNSA, per germline. The DNA of the CDR3 is TGTGCCAGCAGTCGCCACCTTTCACTGTCGAACACCATATATTTT. Translation: CASSRHLSLSNTIYF.

The V and J genes are TRBV29-1 and TRBJ2-2; a possible D gene is TRBD2 (5 bases). Germline-derived CDR1 and CDR2 are SQVTM and ANQGSEA. The germline V and J ends were trimmed by 3 bases and 8 bases, with 19 bases remaining between them. CDR3 length: 15 amino acids. CDR3 coding DNA: TGCAGCGTTGATCTCCCCGGGAAACCCCCGGGGGAGCTGTTTTTT. Residues: CSVDLPGKPPGELFF.

J is TRBJ2-1 and V is TRBV10-2, with no clear D. There are 13 residues in the CDR3. Trimming took off 7 bases at V and 3 bases at J, with 10 bases between the two ends. Per germline, CDR1 WSHSY and CDR2 SAAADI. For the CDR3, the DNA is TGCGCCAGCATCTCCACATTCTACAATGAGCAGTTCTTC. This translates into CASISTFYNEQFF.

The rearrangement uses TRBV13 and TRBJ1-4, with 8 bases aligning to TRBD1. With 5 bases clipped from V and 2 bases from J, the junction kept 7 bases outside the gene matches. The CDR3 loop spans 16 amino acids. CDR1 and CDR2 from the germline V gene are PRHDT and FYEKMQ (reference sequence). The CDR3 reads CASSLTGDSTNEKLFF. The CDR3 DNA reads TGTGCCAGCAGCCTGACAGGGGACAGTACTAATGAAAAACTGTTTTTT.

V is TRBV19 and J is TRBJ2-1; the D is unclear. Germline V lookup: CDR1 LNHDA, CDR2 SQIVND (reference sequence). V dropped 1 base and J dropped 5 bases, with 15 bases sitting between them. This CDR3 is 16 amino acids long. In DNA, the CDR3 is TGTGCCAGTAGTATAGGGTGGATGGCCGAGGACAATGAGCAGTTCTTC. Residues: CASSIGWMAEDNEQFF. Full variable domain (outside the CDR3, taken from reference TRBV19 and TRBJ2-1): DGGITQSPKYLFRKEGQNVTLSCEQNLNHDAMYWYRQDPGQGLRLIYYSQIVNDFQKGDIAEGYSVSREKKESFPLTVTSAQKNPTAFYLCASSIGWMAEDNEQFFGPGTRLTVL.

This clone appeared a few times. V usage is TRBV6-5 and J usage is TRBJ1-2, with D maybe TRBD1 (5 bases). V gave up 5 bases and J gave up 7 bases, with 11 bases separating them. The CDR3 sequence is 12 residues long. The germline V gene encodes CDR1 MNHEY and CDR2 SVGAGI. The CDR3 DNA is TGTGCCAGCAGTAGCGACAGATTTGGCTACACCTTC. This encodes CASSSDRFGYTF.